The entry that follows covers one TCR beta chain sequence. Its antigen is currently unknown. V gave up 6 bases and J gave up 1 base; unmatched junction bases: 5. This CDR3 has 15 residues. Germline V gene data show CDR1 as SGHRS and CDR2 as YFSETQ. Clones were read by immunoSEQ multiplex PCR, and TCRdb kept only the in-frame ones, dropping some. In the table there are tens of thousands of clones, 80% to 85% of which are singletons. This record belongs to a study of T cell clones after liver transplantation. Study results and limitations: Post-transplant time points were not standardized, so conclusions are preliminary.

The V gene is TRBV5-1, the J gene TRBJ2-2, with 8 bases aligning to TRBD1. The receptor was derived from a human patient who received a liver transplant. The graft donor may have given rise to some T cells. The sequenced sample was CD4+ T cells from blood, obtained about 50 months after liver transplant. CDR3 protein: CASTTDRVNTGELFF. CDR3 bases: TGCGCCAGCACAACGGACAGGGTGAACACCGGGGAGCTGTTTTTT.